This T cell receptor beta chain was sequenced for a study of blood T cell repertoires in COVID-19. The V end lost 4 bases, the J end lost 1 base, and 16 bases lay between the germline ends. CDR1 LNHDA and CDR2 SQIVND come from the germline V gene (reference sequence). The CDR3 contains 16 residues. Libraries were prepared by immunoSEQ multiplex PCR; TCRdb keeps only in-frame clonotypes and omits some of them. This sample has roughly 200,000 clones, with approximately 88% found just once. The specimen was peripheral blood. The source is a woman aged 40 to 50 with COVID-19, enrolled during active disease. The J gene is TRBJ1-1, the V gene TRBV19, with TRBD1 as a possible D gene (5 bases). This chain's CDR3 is CASSRGGQVRNTEAFF. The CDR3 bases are TGTGCCAGTAGTAGGGGGGGTCAGGTAAGGAACACTGAAGCTTTCTTT.